This T cell receptor beta chain was captured by sequencing in a study of OX40 agonist ivuxolimab in advanced cancers. The protocol was immunoSEQ multiplex PCR, while the TCRdb copy is restricted to in-frame clones and leaves out a portion. There are 15,000 to 25,000 clones in the sample; around two thirds occur only once, and about 13% lies in the top ten. The CDR3 contains 16 residues. CDR1 is MDHEN, CDR2 SYDVKM, per germline. V was pared by 2 bases and J by 7 bases, with 18 bases between. The chain has TRBV28 and TRBJ2-1; D is possibly TRBD1 (6 bases). This clonotype was sampled from an adult with an advanced solid tumor such as melanoma, head and neck, liver or kidney cancer. The specimen comprised CD4+ or CD8+ T cells sorted from blood, sampled in a trial of the OX40 agonist ivuxolimab. The CDR3 coding sequence is TGTGCCAGCAGTTTAGTGCTATTGGGGGCGAGAAATGAGCAGTTCTTC. This translates into CASSLVLLGARNEQFF.